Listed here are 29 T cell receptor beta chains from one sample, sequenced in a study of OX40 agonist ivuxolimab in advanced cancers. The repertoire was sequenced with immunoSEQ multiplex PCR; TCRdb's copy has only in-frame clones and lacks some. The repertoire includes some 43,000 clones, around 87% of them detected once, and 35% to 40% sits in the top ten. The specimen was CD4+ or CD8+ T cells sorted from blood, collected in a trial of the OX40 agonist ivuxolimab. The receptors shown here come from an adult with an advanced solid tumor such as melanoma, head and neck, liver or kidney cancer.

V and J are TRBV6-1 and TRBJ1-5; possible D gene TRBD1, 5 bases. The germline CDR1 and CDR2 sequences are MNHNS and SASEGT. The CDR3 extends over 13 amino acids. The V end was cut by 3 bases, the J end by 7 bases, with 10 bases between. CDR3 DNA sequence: TGTGCCAGCAGTGACGGGGGTCGGCAGCCCCAGCATTTT. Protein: CASSDGGRQPQHF.

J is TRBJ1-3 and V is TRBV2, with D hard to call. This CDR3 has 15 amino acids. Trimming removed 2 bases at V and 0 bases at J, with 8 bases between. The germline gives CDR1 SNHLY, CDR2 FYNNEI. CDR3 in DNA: TGTGCCAGCAGTGAAAACGCGTTCTCTGGAAACACCATATATTTT. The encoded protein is CASSENAFSGNTIYF.

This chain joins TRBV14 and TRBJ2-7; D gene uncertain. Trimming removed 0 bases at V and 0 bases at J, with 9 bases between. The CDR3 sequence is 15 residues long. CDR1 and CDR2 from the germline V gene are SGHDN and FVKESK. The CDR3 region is CASSQDRSYSYEQYF. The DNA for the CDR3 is TGTGCCAGCAGCCAAGATAGGAGTTACTCCTACGAGCAGTACTTC.

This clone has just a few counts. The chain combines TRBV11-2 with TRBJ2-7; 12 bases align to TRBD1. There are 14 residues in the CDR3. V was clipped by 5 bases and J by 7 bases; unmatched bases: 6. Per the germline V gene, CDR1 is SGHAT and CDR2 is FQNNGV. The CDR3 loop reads CASSRGQGAGEQYF. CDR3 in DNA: TGTGCCAGCAGCCGGGGACAGGGGGCGGGTGAGCAGTACTTC.

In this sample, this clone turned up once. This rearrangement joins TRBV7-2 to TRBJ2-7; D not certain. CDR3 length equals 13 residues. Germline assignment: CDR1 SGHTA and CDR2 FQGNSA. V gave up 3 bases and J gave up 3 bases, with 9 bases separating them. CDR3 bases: TGTGCCAGCAGCTTTAGTCGGTACTACGAGCAGTACTTC. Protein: CASSFSRYYEQYF.

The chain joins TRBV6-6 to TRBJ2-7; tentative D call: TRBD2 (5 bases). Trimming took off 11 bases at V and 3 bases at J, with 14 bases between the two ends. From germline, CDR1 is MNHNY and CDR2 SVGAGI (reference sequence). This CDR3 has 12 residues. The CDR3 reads CAGGPRLYEQYF. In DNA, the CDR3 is TGTGCCGGAGGCCCCCGTCTCTACGAGCAGTACTTC.

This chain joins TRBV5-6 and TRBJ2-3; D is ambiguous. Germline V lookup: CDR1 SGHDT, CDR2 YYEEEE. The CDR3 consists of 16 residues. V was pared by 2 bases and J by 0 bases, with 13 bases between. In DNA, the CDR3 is TGTGCCAGCAGCTTACGGCTTTCCTCTAGCACAGATACGCAGTATTTT. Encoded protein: CASSLRLSSSTDTQYF.

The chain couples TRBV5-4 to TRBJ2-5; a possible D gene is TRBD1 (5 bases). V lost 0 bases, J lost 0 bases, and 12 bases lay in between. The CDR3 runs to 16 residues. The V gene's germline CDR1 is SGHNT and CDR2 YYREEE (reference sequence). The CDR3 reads CASSLGGGSHQETQYF. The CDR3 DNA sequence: TGTGCCAGCAGCTTGGGGGGCGGTAGTCACCAAGAGACCCAGTACTTC.

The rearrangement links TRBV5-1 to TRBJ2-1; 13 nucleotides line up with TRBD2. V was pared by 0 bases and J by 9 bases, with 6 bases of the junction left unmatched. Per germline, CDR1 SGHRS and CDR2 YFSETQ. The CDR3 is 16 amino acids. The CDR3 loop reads CASSLATSGREGEQFF. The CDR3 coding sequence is TGCGCCAGCAGCTTGGCCACTAGCGGGAGGGAGGGTGAGCAGTTCTTC.

CDR3 DNA sequence: TGTGCCAGCAGTGTCTCTGGCGTCTCTGGAAACACCATATATTTT. Translation gives CASSVSGVSGNTIYF. The chain joins TRBV6-4 to TRBJ1-3; D ambiguous. CDR1 MRHNA and CDR2 SNTAGT come from the germline V gene. This CDR3 is 15 amino acids long. The germline V and J ends were trimmed by 4 bases and 0 bases, with 10 bases remaining between them.

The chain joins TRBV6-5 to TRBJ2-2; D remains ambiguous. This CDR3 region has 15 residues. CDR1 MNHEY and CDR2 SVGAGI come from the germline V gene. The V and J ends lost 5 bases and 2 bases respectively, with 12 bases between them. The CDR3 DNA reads TGTGCCAGCAGTCCCGGCCCGGCCAACACCGGGGAGCTGTTTTTT. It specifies CASSPGPANTGELFF.

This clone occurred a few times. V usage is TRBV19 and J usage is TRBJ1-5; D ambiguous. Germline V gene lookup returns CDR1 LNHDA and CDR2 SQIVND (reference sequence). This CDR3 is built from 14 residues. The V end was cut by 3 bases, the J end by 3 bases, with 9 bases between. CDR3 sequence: CASSMWNANQPQHF. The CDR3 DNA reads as TGTGCCAGTAGTATGTGGAATGCCAATCAGCCCCAGCATTTT. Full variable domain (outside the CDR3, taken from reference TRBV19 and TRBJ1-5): DGGITQSPKYLFRKEGQNVTLSCEQNLNHDAMYWYRQDPGQGLRLIYYSQIVNDFQKGDIAEGYSVSREKKESFPLTVTSAQKNPTAFYLCASSMWNANQPQHFGDGTRLSIL.

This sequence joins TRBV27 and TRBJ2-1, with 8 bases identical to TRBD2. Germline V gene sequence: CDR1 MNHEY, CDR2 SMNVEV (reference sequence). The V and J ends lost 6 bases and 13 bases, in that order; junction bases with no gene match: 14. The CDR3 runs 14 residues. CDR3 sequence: CASSLYDGGATQFF. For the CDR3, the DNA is TGTGCCAGCAGCCTTTATGACGGGGGGGCTACACAGTTCTTC.

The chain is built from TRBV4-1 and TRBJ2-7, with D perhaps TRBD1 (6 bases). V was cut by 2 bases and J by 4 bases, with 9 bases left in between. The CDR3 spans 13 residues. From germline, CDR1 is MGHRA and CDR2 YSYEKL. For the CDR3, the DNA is TGCGCCAGCAGCCAACATACAGGGTACGAGCAGTACTTC. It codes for CASSQHTGYEQYF.

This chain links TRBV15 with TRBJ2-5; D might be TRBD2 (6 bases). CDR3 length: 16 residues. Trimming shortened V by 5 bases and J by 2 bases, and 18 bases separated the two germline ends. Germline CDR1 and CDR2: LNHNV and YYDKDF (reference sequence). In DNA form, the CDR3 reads TGTGCCACCAGCCCGGGGGAGTTTCACCTACAAGAGACCCAGTACTTC. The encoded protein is CATSPGEFHLQETQYF.

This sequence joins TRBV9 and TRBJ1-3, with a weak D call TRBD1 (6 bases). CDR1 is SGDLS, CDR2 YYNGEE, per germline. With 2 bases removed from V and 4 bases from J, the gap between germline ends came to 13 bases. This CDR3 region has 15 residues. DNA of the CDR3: TGTGCCAGCAGCGTGACAGGTTCCCCCGGAAACACCATATATTTT. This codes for CASSVTGSPGNTIYF.

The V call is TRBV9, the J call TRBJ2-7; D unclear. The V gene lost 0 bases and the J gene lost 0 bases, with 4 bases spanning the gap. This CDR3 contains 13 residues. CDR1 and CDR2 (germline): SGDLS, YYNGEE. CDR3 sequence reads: CASSVGLSYEQYF. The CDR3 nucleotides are TGTGCCAGCAGCGTAGGACTCTCCTACGAGCAGTACTTC.

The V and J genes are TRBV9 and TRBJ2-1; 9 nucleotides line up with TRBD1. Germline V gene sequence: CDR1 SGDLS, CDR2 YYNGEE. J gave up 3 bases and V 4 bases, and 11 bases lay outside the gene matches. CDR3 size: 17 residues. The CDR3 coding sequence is TGTGCCAGCAGCATGCCCCGGGACAGGGCGGACTACAATGAGCAGTTCTTC. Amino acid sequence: CASSMPRDRADYNEQFF.

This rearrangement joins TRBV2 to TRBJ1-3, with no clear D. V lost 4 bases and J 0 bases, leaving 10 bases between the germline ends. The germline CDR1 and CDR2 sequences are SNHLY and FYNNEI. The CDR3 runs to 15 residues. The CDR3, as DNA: TGTGCCAGCAGTGTAGGCAGGACCTCTGGAAACACCATATATTTT. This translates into CASSVGRTSGNTIYF.

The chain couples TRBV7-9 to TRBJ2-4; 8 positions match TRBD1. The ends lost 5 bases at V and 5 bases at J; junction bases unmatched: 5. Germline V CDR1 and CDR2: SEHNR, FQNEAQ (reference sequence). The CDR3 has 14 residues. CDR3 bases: TGTGCCAGCAGCGACAGGGGAGACGAAAACATTCAGTACTTC. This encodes CASSDRGDENIQYF.

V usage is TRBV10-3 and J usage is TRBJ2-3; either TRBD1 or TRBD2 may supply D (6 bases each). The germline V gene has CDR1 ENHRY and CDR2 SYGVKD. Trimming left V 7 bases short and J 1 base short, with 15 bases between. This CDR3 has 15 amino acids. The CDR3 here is CAITQAEGGTDTQYF. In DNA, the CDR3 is TGTGCCATCACTCAAGCGGAGGGGGGCACAGATACGCAGTATTTT.

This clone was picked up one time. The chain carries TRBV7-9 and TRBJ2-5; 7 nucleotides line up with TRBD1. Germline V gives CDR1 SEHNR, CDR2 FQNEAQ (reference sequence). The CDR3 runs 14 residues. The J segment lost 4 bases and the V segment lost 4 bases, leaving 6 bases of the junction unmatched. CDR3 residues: CASSSSGTAETQYF. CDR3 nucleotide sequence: TGTGCCAGCAGCTCCTCCGGGACAGCAGAGACCCAGTACTTC.

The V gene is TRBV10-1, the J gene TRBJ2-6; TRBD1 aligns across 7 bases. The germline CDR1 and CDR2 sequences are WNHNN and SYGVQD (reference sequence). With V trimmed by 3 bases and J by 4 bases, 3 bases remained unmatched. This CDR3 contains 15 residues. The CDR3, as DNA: TGCGCCAGCAGTGAAGGGGGCAACGGGGCCAACGTCCTGACTTTC. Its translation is CASSEGGNGANVLTF.

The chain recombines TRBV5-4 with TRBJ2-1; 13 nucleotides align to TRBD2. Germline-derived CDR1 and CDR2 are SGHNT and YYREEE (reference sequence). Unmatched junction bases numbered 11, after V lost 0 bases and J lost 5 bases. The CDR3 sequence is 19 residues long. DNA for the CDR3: TGTGCCAGCAGCTTGGACCTCGGGACTAGCGGGGCGCGGCACAATGAGCAGTTCTTC. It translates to CASSLDLGTSGARHNEQFF.

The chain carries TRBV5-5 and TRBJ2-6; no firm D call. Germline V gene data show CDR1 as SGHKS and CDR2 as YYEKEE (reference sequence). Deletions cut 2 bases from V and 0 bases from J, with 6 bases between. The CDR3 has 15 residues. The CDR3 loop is CASSFGHSGANVLTF. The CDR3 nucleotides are TGTGCCAGCAGCTTCGGGCACTCTGGGGCCAACGTCCTGACTTTC.

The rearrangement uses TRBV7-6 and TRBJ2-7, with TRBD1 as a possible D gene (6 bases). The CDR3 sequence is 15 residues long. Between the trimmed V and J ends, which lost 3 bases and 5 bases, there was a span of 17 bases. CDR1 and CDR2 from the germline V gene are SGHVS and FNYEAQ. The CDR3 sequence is CASSLGAEIGDEQYF. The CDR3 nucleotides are TGTGCCAGCAGCTTGGGGGCGGAGATCGGCGACGAGCAGTACTTC.

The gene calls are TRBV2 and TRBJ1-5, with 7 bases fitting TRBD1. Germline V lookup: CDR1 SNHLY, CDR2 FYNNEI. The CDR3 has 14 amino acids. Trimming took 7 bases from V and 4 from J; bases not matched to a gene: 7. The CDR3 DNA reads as TGTGCCAGCAAGCAACAGGGGATTAATCAGCCCCAGCATTTT. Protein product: CASKQQGINQPQHF. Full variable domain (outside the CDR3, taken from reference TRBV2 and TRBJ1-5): EPEVTQTPSHQVTQMGQEVILRCVPISNHLYFYWYRQILGQKVEFLVSFYNNEISEKSEIFDDQFSVERPDGSNFTLKIRSTKLEDSAMYFCASKQQGINQPQHFGDGTRLSIL.

The CDR3 spells CASSPNPGTGSYEQYF. CDR3 coding DNA: TGTGCCAGCTCACCCAATCCCGGGACGGGCTCCTACGAGCAGTACTTC. This chain connects TRBV18 to TRBJ2-7; D is tentatively TRBD1 or TRBD2 (5 bases each). Germline V gene data show CDR1 as KGHSH and CDR2 as LQKENI. Trimming took 3 bases from V and 0 from J, leaving 15 bases between them. The CDR3 has 16 residues.

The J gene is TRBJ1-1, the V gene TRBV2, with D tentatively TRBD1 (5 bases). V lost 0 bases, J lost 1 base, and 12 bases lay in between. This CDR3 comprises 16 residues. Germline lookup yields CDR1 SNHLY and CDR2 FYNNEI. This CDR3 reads CASSEARGLGNTEAFF. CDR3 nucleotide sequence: TGTGCCAGCAGTGAAGCTCGGGGACTGGGGAACACTGAAGCTTTCTTT.